The clone carrying this T cell receptor (beta chain) was counted between two and nine times. CDR3 length: 13 residues. The V end was cut by 4 bases, the J end by 6 bases, with 10 bases between. CDR1 MNHEY and CDR2 SVGAGI come from the germline V gene. Via MiXCR, TCRdb re-called the PCR reads, giving one row per CDR3 protein. The table has some 20,000 distinct CDR3 sequences, around 59% seen once; the top ten hold around 23%. The sample is drawn from a study of CD4 and CD8 cells across lung adenocarcinoma regions. Localized lung adenocarcinoma, a non-small cell lung cancer, affected the donors. Sequencing was done on a sample of CD8+ T cells from the center of a lung tumor. J is TRBJ2-1 and V is TRBV6-5; D gene unclear. This receptor was identified in a female donor with lung adenocarcinoma. The CD4 and CD8 labels of this study may be unreliable. The CDR3 DNA reads TGTGCCAGCAGTTCGCCTAGTAGCAATGAGCAGTTCTTC. It specifies CASSSPSSNEQFF.